This T cell receptor (beta chain) was recovered during a study of human T cells and chemical hapten exposure. Study-level information: Women made up most patients, who had alopecia areata, totalis or universalis.

This clonotype was recorded at least ten times. Documented time point: patch test 1, 2 weeks after DPC sensitization. Documented treatment: therapeutic diphenylcyclopropenone sensitization with weekly scalp DPC. The germline CDR1 and CDR2 sequences are SGHRS and YFSETQ. CDR3 length: 15 residues. The V gene end was trimmed by 0 bases and the J gene end by 3 bases; junction bases not matched to a gene: 2. One entry per CDR3 protein results from TCRdb running MiXCR on the RACE reads. This sample has fewer than 200,000 distinct CDR3 sequences, with approximately 20% found just once. The sequencing used whole blood, collected in connection with sensitization to the hapten diphenylcyclopropenone (DPC). This clonotype was sampled from a woman aged 45-65 years with alopecia areata. Some clones in this sample may be carry-over from other donors' samples. The chain carries TRBV5-1 and TRBJ2-5; 10 bases are shared with TRBD1. The CDR3 loop is CASSLDGTGEETQYF. The CDR3 DNA follows: TGCGCCAGCAGCTTGGATGGGACAGGGGAAGAGACCCAGTACTTC.